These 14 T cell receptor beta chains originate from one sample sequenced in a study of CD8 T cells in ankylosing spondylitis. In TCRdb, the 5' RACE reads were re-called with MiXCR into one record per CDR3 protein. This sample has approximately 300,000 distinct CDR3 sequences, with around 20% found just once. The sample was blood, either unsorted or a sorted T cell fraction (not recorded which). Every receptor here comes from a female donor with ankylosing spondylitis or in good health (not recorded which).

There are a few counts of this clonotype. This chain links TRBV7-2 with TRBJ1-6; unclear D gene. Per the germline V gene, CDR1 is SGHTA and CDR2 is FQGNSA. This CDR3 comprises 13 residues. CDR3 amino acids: CALKTAPNSPLHF. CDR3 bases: TGTGCGCTGAAGACGGCACCTAATTCACCCCTCCACTTT. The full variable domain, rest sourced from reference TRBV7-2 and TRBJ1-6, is GAGVSQSPSNKVTEKGKDVELRCDPISGHTALYWYRQSLGQGLEFLIYFQGNSAPDKSGLPSDRFSAERTGGSVSTLTIQRTQQEDSAVYLCALKTAPNSPLHFGNGTRLTVT.

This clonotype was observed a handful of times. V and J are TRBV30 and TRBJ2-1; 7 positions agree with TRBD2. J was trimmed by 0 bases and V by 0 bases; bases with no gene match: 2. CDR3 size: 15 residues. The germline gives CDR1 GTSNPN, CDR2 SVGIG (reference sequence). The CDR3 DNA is TGTGCCTGGAGTGTCGGCGGGAGCTCCTACAATGAGCAGTTCTTC. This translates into CAWSVGGSSYNEQFF. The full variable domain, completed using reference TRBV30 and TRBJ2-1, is SQTIHQWPATLVQPVGSPLSLECTVEGTSNPNLYWYRQAAGRGLQLLFYSVGIGQISSEVPQNLSASRPQDRQFILSSKKLLLSDSGFYLCAWSVGGSSYNEQFFGPGTRLTVL.

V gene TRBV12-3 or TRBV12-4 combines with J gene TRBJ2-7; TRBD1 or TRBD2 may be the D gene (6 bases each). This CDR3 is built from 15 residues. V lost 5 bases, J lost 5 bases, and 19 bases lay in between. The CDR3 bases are TGTGCCAGCAGTCGGCGGGAAGGGGGGTTCAACGAGCAGTACTTC. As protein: CASSRREGGFNEQYF.

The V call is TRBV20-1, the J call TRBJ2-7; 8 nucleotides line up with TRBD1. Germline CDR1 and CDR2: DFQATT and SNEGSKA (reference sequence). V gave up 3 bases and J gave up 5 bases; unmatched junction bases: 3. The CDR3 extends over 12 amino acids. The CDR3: CSARQGADEQYF. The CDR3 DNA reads TGCAGTGCTAGGCAGGGGGCTGACGAGCAGTACTTC.

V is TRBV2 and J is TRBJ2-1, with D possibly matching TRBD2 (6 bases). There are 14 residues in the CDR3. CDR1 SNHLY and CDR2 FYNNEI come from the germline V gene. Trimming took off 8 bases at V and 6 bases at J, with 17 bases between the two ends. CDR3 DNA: TGTGCCAGCGGGGCAGCCCGGACTACCAATGAGCAGTTCTTC. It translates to CASGAARTTNEQFF.

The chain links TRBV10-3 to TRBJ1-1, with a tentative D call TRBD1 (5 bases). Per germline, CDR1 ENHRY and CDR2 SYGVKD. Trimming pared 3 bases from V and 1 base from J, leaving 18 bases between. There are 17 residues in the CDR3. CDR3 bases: TGTGCCATCAGTGAATCGAAAGGGGAGGGGTCGAACACTGAAGCTTTCTTT. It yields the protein CAISESKGEGSNTEAFF.

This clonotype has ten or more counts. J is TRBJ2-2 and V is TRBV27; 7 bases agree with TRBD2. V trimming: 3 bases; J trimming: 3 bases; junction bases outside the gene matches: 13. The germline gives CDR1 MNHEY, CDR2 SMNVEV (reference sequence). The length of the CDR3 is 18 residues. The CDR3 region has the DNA TGTGCCAGCAGTTTCGTCCGAGTTGCGGGAGATGACACCGGGGAGCTGTTTTTT. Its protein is CASSFVRVAGDDTGELFF.

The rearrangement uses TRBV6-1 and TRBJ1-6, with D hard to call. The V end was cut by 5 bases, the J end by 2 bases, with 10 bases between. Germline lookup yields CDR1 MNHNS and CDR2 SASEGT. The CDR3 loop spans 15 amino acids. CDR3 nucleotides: TGTGCCAGCAGTCTGCAGAGGGCCTATAATTCACCCCTCCACTTT. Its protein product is CASSLQRAYNSPLHF.

The CDR3 loop is CSVMKGDTGELFF. The CDR3 DNA reads TGCAGCGTTATGAAGGGGGATACCGGGGAGCTGTTTTTT. This chain links TRBV29-1 with TRBJ2-2; possible D gene TRBD1, 6 bases. Trimming cost V 5 bases and J 5 bases, with 12 bases left between them. The CDR3 runs to 13 residues. Germline V CDR1 and CDR2: SQVTM, ANQGSEA.

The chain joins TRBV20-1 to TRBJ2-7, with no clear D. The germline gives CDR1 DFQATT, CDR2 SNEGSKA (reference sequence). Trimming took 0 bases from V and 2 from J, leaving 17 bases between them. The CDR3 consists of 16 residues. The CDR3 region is CSARDPWGSRPYEQYF. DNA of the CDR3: TGCAGTGCTAGAGATCCCTGGGGAAGCCGCCCCTACGAGCAGTACTTC.

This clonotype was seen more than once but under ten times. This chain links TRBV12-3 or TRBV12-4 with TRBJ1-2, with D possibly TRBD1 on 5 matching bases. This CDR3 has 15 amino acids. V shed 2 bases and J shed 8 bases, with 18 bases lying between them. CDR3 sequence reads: CASSLRPGLSRGYTF. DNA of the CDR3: TGTGCCAGCAGTTTACGGCCGGGACTCAGTCGCGGCTACACCTTC.

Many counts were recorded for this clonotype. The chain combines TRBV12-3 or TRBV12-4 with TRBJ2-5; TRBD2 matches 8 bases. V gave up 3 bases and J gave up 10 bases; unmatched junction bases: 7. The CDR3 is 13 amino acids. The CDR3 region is CASSFPPGGGQYF. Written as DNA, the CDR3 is TGTGCCAGCAGTTTTCCTCCCGGGGGGGGCCAGTACTTC.

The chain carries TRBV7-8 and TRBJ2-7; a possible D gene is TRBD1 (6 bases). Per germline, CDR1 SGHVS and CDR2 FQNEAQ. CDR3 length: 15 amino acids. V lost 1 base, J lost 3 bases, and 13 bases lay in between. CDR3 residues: CASSLEGTIFYEQYF. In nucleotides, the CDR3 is TGTGCCAGCAGCTTAGAGGGGACAATTTTCTACGAGCAGTACTTC.

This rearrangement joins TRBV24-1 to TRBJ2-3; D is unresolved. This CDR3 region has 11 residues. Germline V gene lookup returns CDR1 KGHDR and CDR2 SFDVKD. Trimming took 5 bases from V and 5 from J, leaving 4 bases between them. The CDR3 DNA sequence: TGTGCCACCAGTGTGTTAGATACGCAGTATTTT. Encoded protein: CATSVLDTQYF.